The 10 T cell receptor beta chains presented below share a single source sample, sequenced in a study of CD8 T cells in ankylosing spondylitis. Study results and limitations: A TCR beta motif of several highly homologous variants appeared characteristic of ankylosing spondylitis blood.

For these receptors, no antigen is known. In TCRdb, the 5' RACE reads were re-called with MiXCR into one record per CDR3 protein. This table has under 450,000 distinct CDR3 sequences, roughly a sixth appearing once. The sample taken for sequencing was blood, either unsorted or a sorted T cell fraction (not recorded which). The receptors were sampled from a male donor with ankylosing spondylitis.

The rearrangement uses TRBV20-1 and TRBJ1-2, with D perhaps TRBD1 (6 bases). CDR1 DFQATT and CDR2 SNEGSKA come from the germline V gene (reference sequence). The CDR3 extends over 13 amino acids. V was trimmed by 6 bases and J by 6 bases, leaving 17 bases between them. DNA of the CDR3: TGCAGTGCCAGTAAACAGGGCATGGATGGCTACACCTTC. Its protein is CSASKQGMDGYTF.

The chain uses TRBV12-3 or TRBV12-4 and TRBJ2-1, with TRBD2 matching 7 bases. Germline trimming cut 5 bases from V and 0 bases from J; bases unmatched to any gene: 7. This CDR3 has 16 residues. The CDR3 loop reads CASSGGVLPSYNEQFF. The CDR3 DNA is TGTGCCAGCAGTGGGGGGGTCCTCCCCTCCTACAATGAGCAGTTCTTC.

The V and J genes are TRBV11-3 and TRBJ1-6; TRBD1 is a possible D gene (6 bases). Per the germline V gene, CDR1 is SGHNT and CDR2 is YENEEA. V lost 5 bases, J lost 5 bases, and 13 bases lay in between. This CDR3 spans 15 amino acids. The CDR3: CASSPSGADNSPLHF. The DNA of the CDR3 is TGTGCCAGCAGCCCATCAGGGGCTGATAATTCACCCCTCCACTTT.

This clonotype was seen a few times. This chain joins TRBV6-1 and TRBJ2-2, with TRBD1 identical over 7 bases. Trimming at V came to 6 bases and at J to 7 bases, leaving 17 bases not matched to a gene. This CDR3 comprises 17 residues. CDR1 and CDR2 from the germline V gene are MNHNS and SASEGT. The CDR3 bases are TGTGCCAGCAGCCCCCATCGACAGGGCCGCCGGGACGGGGAGCTGTTTTTT. Protein sequence: CASSPHRQGRRDGELFF.

This sequence joins TRBV11-1 and TRBJ2-3; TRBD1 is a possible D gene (6 bases). The CDR3 has 17 residues. V was clipped by 5 bases and J by 2 bases, with 20 bases between them. Germline V gene lookup returns CDR1 SGHAT and CDR2 FQDESV (reference sequence). The CDR3 sequence: CASSPRGTQFSTDTQYF. The DNA of the CDR3 is TGTGCCAGCAGCCCGCGAGGGACACAATTTTCCACAGATACGCAGTATTTT. Supplemented by reference TRBV11-1 and TRBJ2-3, the full variable domain reads EAEVAQSPRYKITEKSQAVAFWCDPISGHATLYWYRQILGQGPELLVQFQDESVVDDSQLPKDRFSAERLKGVDSTLKIQPAELGDSAMYLCASSPRGTQFSTDTQYFGPGTRLTVL.

There are a few counts of this clonotype. This sequence joins TRBV7-9 and TRBJ2-2, with D perhaps matching TRBD2 (6 bases). The germline gives CDR1 SEHNR, CDR2 FQNEAQ (reference sequence). This CDR3 region has 15 residues. V lost 7 bases, J lost 3 bases, and 15 bases lay in between. The CDR3 reads CASTATRLDTGELFF. The CDR3 bases are TGTGCCAGCACCGCCACCCGACTAGACACCGGGGAGCTGTTTTTT.

The chain couples TRBV9 to TRBJ2-2; D call uncertain. Trimming removed 0 bases at V and 5 bases at J, with 5 bases between. Germline V lookup: CDR1 SGDLS, CDR2 YYNGEE. The CDR3 runs to 13 residues. Written as DNA, the CDR3 is TGTGCCAGCAGCGTAGATTGGACCGGGGAGCTGTTTTTT. Its translation is CASSVDWTGELFF.

The V gene is TRBV4-3, the J gene TRBJ2-1, with D perhaps matching TRBD2 (6 bases). The CDR3 is made up of 17 amino acids. Germline V CDR1 and CDR2: LGHNA, YSLEER. V was shortened by 1 base and J by 0 bases, with 13 bases between the two germline ends. The CDR3 region has the DNA TGCGCCAGCAGCCAAGGGTCTAGCGCCCGCTCCTACAATGAGCAGTTCTTC. It specifies CASSQGSSARSYNEQFF.

This clonotype was detected only a few times. The gene calls are TRBV5-1 and TRBJ2-7, with 9 bases aligning to TRBD1. J gave up 2 bases and V 3 bases, and 9 bases lay outside the gene matches. The CDR3 is made up of 16 amino acids. The V gene's germline CDR1 is SGHRS and CDR2 YFSETQ. Here the CDR3 reads CASSSPPGQGTYEQYF. CDR3 bases: TGCGCCAGCAGCTCACCCCCGGGACAGGGAACCTACGAGCAGTACTTC.

There are a few counts of this clonotype. The rearrangement uses TRBV10-3 and TRBJ2-3; 8 bases align to TRBD2. V lost 6 bases, J lost 2 bases, and 10 bases stayed unmatched. The CDR3 sequence is 16 residues long. Germline CDR1 reads ENHRY; CDR2 reads SYGVKD. CDR3 sequence: CAIRGYGSGITDTQYF. The CDR3 DNA is TGTGCCATCAGGGGCTATGGTAGCGGGATCACAGATACGCAGTATTTT.